This TCR beta chain was found in a study of cytotoxic CD8 clonotypes in ibrutinib-treated CLL. Study-wide context: Complete response was seen in 2 patients and partial in around 24; some 12 progressed and around 14 stayed remitted after a median about 68 months.

Points from the study as a whole: Ibrutinib response saw clonality rise, and progression saw it return toward baseline. Sustained-remission patients were sampled at one set of times and progressing patients at different ones.

Assay: immunoSEQ multiplex PCR; the TCRdb copy retains only in-frame clones and omits some. This repertoire shows some 130,000 clones, approximately 90% found once; its top ten account for more than 10%. Note on this clone: Antigen specificity is unknown.

Germline-derived CDR1 and CDR2 are SEHNR and FQNEAQ (reference sequence). Unmatched junction bases numbered 14, after V lost 5 bases and J lost 10 bases. This CDR3 is 16 amino acids long. The chain joins TRBV7-9 to TRBJ2-2, with 9 bases matching TRBD2. The receptor was isolated from a human donor with chronic lymphocytic leukemia. The material sequenced was PBMCs, taken after 12 months of ibrutinib treatment. The CDR3 DNA reads as TGTGCCAGCAGCCTCTCTAGCGGGGAGCGTAGGGAGGAGCTGTTTTTT. It encodes CASSLSSGERREELFF.